A selection of T cell receptor beta chains follows, all from one sample in a study of shared clonotypes between healthy human individuals. Assay used: immunoSEQ multiplex PCR; TCRdb lists only in-frame clones, some missing. Among 500,000 to 650,000 clones listed, around 78% were seen once. The specimen was PBMCs. The receptors stem from a woman aged 40 to 50 in good health. Some clones in this sample may be carry-over from other donors' samples. The CDR3 runs from the conserved cysteine through the conserved F or W. Part of the rows lack a size; the others show once, few, many or a class for expanded clones.

V: TRBV6-1
size: -
CDR3: CASTQYGTNTEAFF

V: TRBV5-1
size: -
CDR3: CASSTHGQGITNEKLFF

V: TRBV18
size: -
CDR3: CASSPSMHTQYF

V: TRBV10-3
size: once
CDR3: CAIRTLAESTGELFF

V: TRBV19
size: once
CDR3: CASSQDRGTQYF

V: TRBV5-1
size: -
CDR3: CASSLAAGGAGELFF

V: TRBV28
size: once
CDR3: CASSTGGGRETQYF

V: TRBV2
size: once
CDR3: CASSGLTGPNTGELFF

V: TRBV10-3
size: -
CDR3: CATADSSYNEQFF

V: TRBV7-6
size: -
CDR3: CASSLAPPGTSGVNTGELFF

V: TRBV7-9
size: -
CDR3: CASSEGSSRDTHF

V: TRBV7-9
size: -
CDR3: CASSLGTNTEAFF

V: TRBV5-1
size: -
CDR3: CASSPQGGRTEAFF

V: TRBV18
size: -
CDR3: CASSPRTEAWGDTQYF

V: TRBV9
size: once
CDR3: CAFGYSGIWARWDTEAFF

V: TRBV7-8
size: -
CDR3: CASSGQGAQPQHF

V: TRBV10-3
size: few
CDR3: CAISAPGQAYGYTF

V: TRBV6-5
size: -
CDR3: CASSYTRVNQPQHF

V: TRBV10-3
size: -
CDR3: CAIGEGQGSYEQYF

V: TRBV7-3
size: -
CDR3: CASRLLKRTNVLTF

V: TRBV11-1
size: -
CDR3: CASSPGGSPTGELFF

V: TRBV10-3
size: -
CDR3: CAISESNSYEQYF

V: TRBV5-1
size: -
CDR3: CASSLGWGNTEAFF

V: TRBV29-1
size: -
CDR3: CSVALAGVSNEQFF

V: TRBV9
size: -
CDR3: CASSVGLGGVGYEQFF

V: TRBV7-2
size: -
CDR3: CASRPGLANVNEQFF

V: TRBV10-3
size: -
CDR3: CAIKGTRGDNEQFF

V: TRBV2
size: -
CDR3: CASSEHGVYGYTF

V: TRBV11-2
size: -
CDR3: CASRPPWTVQETQYF

V: TRBV2
size: -
CDR3: CASSTGGSQPQHF

V: TRBV11-2
size: -
CDR3: CASSLNRGPTFF

V: TRBV4-1
size: -
CDR3: CASSQDSDRPYEQYF

V: TRBV28
size: -
CDR3: CASSFGLSYEQYF

V: TRBV5-1
size: once
CDR3: CASSLEGARKGGNEQFF

V: TRBV2
size: -
CDR3: CASSTSGSPYEQYF

V: TRBV7-9
size: -
CDR3: CASSLGADNEQFF

V: TRBV7-9
size: once
CDR3: CASAREHQPQHF

V: TRBV21-1
size: -
CDR3: CASSKLRYEQYF

V: TRBV9
size: -
CDR3: CASSAQGNTQYF

V: TRBV11-2
size: -
CDR3: CASSLGTSGYQETQYF

V: TRBV9
size: -
CDR3: CASSPRTGTDTQYF

V: TRBV18
size: -
CDR3: CASSRGPLDEQFF

V: TRBV7-9
size: once
CDR3: CASSSSGSTYEQYF

V: TRBV14
size: once
CDR3: CASSQDIGETGRGYEQYF

V: TRBV28
size: -
CDR3: CASSLGFSYGYTF

V: TRBV7-2
size: -
CDR3: CASTWPGQPQHF

V: TRBV7-9
size: -
CDR3: CASMPGVSSTDTQYF

V: TRBV19
size: -
CDR3: CASGQHPRTLEETQYF